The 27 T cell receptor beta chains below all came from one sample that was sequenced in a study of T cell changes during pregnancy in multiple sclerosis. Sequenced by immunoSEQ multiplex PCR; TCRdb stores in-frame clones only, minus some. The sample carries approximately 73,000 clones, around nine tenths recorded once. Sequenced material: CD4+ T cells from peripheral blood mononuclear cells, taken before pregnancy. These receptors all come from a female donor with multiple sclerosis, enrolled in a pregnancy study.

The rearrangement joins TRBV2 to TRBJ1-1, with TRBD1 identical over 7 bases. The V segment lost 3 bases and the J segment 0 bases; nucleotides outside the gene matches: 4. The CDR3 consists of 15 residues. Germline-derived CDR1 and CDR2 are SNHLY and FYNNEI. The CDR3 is CASSEPQGVNTEAFF. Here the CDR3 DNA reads TGTGCCAGCAGTGAGCCCCAGGGGGTGAACACTGAAGCTTTCTTT.

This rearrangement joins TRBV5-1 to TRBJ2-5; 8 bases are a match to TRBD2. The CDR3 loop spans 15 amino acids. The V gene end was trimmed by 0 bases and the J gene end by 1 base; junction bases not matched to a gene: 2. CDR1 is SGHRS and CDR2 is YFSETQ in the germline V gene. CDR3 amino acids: CASSLVSGTQETQYF. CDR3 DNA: TGCGCCAGCAGCTTGGTTAGCGGGACCCAAGAGACCCAGTACTTC. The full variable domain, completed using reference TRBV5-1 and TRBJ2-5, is KAGVTQTPRYLIKTRGQQVTLSCSPISGHRSVSWYQQTPGQGLQFLFEYFSETQRNKGNFPGRFSGRQFSNSRSEMNVSTLELGDSALYLCASSLVSGTQETQYFGPGTRLLVL.

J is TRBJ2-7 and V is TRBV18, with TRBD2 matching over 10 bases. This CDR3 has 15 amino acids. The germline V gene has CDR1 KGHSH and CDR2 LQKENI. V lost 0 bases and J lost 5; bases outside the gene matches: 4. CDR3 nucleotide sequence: TGTGCCAGCTCACCACCCGCTAGCGGGAGCCACGAGCAGTACTTC. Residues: CASSPPASGSHEQYF.

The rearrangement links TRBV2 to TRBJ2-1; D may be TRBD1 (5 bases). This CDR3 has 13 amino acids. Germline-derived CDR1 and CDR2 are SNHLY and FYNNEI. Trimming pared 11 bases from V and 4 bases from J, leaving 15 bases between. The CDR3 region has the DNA TGTGCCTCCCAAGGGGCGGTTTACAATGAGCAGTTCTTC. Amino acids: CASQGAVYNEQFF.

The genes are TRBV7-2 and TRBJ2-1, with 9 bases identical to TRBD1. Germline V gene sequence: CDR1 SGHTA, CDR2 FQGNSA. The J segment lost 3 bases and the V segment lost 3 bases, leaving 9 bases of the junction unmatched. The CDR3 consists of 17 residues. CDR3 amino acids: CASSFIGPGQGYNEQFF. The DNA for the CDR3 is TGTGCCAGCAGCTTCATCGGTCCGGGACAGGGCTACAATGAGCAGTTCTTC. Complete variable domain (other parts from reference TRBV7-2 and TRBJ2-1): GAGVSQSPSNKVTEKGKDVELRCDPISGHTALYWYRQSLGQGLEFLIYFQGNSAPDKSGLPSDRFSAERTGGSVSTLTIQRTQQEDSAVYLCASSFIGPGQGYNEQFFGPGTRLTVL.

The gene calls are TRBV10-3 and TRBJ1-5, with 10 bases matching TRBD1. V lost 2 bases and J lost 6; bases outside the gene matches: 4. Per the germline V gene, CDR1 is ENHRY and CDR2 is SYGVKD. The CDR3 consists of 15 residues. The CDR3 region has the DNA TGTGCCATCAGTGAGGACAGGGGGCAGGGTCAGCCCCAGCATTTT. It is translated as CAISEDRGQGQPQHF.

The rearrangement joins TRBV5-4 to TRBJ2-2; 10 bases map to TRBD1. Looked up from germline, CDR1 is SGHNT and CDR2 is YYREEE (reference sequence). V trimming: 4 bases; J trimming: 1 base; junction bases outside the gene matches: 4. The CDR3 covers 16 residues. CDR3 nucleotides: TGTGCCAGCAGCCGAGGACAGGGGGGGAACACCGGGGAGCTGTTTTTT. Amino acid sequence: CASSRGQGGNTGELFF.

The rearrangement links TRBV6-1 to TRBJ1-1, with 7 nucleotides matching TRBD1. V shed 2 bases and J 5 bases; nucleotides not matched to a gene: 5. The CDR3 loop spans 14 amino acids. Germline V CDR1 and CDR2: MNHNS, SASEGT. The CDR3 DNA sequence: TGTGCCAGCAGTGAAATCCAGGGGGAGACTGAAGCTTTCTTT. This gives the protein CASSEIQGETEAFF.

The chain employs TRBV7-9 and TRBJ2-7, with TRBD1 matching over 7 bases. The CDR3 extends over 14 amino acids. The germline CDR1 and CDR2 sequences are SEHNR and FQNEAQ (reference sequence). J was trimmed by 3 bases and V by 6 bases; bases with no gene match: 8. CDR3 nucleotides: TGTGCCAGCAGTTCCGGGACAGTACTCTACGAGCAGTACTTC. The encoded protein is CASSSGTVLYEQYF.

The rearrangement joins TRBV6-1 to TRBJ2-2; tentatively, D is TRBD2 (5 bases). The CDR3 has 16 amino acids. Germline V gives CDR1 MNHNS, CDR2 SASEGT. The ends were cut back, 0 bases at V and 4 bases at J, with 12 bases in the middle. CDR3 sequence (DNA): TGTGCCAGCAGTGAAGCGGGCGGGCTGCTCACCGGGGAGCTGTTTTTT. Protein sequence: CASSEAGGLLTGELFF.

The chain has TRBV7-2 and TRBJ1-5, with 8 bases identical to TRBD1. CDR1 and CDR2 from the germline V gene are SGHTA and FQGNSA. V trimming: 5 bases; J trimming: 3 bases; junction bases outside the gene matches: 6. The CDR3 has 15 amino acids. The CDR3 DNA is TGTGCCAGCAGCCCCCAGACAGGGGCCAATCAGCCCCAGCATTTT. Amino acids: CASSPQTGANQPQHF. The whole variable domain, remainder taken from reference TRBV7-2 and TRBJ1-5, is GAGVSQSPSNKVTEKGKDVELRCDPISGHTALYWYRQSLGQGLEFLIYFQGNSAPDKSGLPSDRFSAERTGGSVSTLTIQRTQQEDSAVYLCASSPQTGANQPQHFGDGTRLSIL.

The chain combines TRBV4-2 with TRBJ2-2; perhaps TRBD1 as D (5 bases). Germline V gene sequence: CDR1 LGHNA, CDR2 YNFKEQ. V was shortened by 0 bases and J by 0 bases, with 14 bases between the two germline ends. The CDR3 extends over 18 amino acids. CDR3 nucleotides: TGTGCCAGCAGCCAAGATTTACGCAGGGCCGCGAACACCGGGGAGCTGTTTTTT. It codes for CASSQDLRRAANTGELFF.

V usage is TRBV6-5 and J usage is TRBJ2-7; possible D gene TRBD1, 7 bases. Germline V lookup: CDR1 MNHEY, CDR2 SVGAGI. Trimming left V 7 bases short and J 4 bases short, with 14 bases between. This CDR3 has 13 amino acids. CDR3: CASNQGGAYEQYF. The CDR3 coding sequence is TGTGCCAGCAATCAGGGGGGTGCGTACGAGCAGTACTTC.

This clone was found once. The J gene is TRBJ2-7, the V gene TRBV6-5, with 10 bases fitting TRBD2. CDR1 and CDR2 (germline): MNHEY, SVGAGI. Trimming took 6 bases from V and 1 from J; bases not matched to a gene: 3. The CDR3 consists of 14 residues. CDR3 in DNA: TGTGCCAGCAGGGTAGCGGGGGGATCCTACGAGCAGTACTTC. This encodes CASRVAGGSYEQYF.

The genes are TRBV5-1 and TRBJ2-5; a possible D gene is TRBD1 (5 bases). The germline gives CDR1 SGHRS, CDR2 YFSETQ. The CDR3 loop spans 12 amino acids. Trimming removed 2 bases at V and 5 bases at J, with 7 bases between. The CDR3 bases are TGCGCCAGCAGCTTTAACAGGGAGACCCAGTACTTC. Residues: CASSFNRETQYF. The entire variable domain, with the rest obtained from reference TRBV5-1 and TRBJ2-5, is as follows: KAGVTQTPRYLIKTRGQQVTLSCSPISGHRSVSWYQQTPGQGLQFLFEYFSETQRNKGNFPGRFSGRQFSNSRSEMNVSTLELGDSALYLCASSFNRETQYFGPGTRLLVL.

CDR3 DNA: TGTGCCAGCAGTGTAACTAAAACGACAGGGGCGAACACCGGGGAGCTGTTTTTT. Protein: CASSVTKTTGANTGELFF. The V and J genes are TRBV28 and TRBJ2-2; 8 bases are a match to TRBD1. V was clipped by 5 bases and J by 0 bases; unmatched bases: 11. CDR1 and CDR2 (germline): MDHEN, SYDVKM. The CDR3 runs to 18 residues.

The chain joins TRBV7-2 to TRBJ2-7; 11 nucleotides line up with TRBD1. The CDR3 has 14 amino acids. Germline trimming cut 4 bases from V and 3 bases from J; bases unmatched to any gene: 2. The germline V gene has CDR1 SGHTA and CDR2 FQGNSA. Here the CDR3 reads CASSSGTGGYEQYF. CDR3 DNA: TGTGCCAGCAGCTCTGGGACAGGGGGCTACGAGCAGTACTTC.

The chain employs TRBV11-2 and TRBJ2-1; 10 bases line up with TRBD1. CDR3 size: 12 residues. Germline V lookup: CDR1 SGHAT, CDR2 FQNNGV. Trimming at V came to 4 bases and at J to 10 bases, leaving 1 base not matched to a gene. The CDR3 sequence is CASSSTGGEQFF. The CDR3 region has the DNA TGTGCCAGCAGCTCGACAGGGGGCGAGCAGTTCTTC.

The CDR3 nucleotides read TGTGCCAGCAGCCCTCGGGGTCCGACCTACAATGAGCAGTTCTTC. This codes for CASSPRGPTYNEQFF. The V call is TRBV27, the J call TRBJ2-1; D possibly corresponds to TRBD2 (5 bases). Germline V gene data show CDR1 as MNHEY and CDR2 as SMNVEV (reference sequence). The CDR3 contains 15 residues. V lost 6 bases to trimming and J lost 2 bases, with 14 bases between them.

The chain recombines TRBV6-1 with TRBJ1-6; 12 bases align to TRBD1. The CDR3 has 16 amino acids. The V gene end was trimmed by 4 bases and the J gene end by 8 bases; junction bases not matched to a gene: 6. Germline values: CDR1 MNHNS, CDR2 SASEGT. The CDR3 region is CASSAGTGGAYSPLHF. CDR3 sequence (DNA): TGTGCCAGCAGTGCCGGGACAGGGGGCGCGTATTCACCCCTCCACTTT.

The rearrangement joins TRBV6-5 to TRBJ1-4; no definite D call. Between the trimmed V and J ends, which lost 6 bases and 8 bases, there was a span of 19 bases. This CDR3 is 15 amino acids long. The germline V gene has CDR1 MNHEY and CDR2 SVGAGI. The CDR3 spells CASSRSRGNVEKLFF. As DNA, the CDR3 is TGTGCCAGCAGCCGCTCCCGGGGAAATGTGGAAAAACTGTTTTTT.

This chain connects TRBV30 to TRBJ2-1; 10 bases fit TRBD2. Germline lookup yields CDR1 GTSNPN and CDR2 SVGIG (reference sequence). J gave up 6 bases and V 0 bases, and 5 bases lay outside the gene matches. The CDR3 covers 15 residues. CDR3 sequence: CAWSVGTSVVNEQFF. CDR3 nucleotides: TGTGCCTGGAGTGTAGGGACTAGCGTCGTCAATGAGCAGTTCTTC.

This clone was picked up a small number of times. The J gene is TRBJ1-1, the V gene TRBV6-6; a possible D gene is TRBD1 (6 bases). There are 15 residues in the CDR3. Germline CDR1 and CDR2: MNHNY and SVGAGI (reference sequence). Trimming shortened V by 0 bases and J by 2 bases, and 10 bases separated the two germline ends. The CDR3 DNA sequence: TGTGCCAGCAGTTACTCGACAGGCCGTAACACTGAAGCTTTCTTT. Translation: CASSYSTGRNTEAFF.

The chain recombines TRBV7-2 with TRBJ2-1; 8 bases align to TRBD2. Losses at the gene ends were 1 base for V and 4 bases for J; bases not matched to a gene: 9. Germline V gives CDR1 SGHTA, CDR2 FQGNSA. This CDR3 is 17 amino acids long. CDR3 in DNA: TGTGCCAGCAGCTTAGAAGTTAGCGGGGCACGATACAATGAGCAGTTCTTC. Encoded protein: CASSLEVSGARYNEQFF.

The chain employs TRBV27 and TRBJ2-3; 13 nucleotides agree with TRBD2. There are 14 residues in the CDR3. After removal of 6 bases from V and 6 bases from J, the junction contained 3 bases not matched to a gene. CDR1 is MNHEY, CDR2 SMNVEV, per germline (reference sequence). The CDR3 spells CASRGLAGRDTQYF. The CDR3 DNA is TGTGCCAGCAGGGGACTAGCGGGAAGGGATACGCAGTATTTT.

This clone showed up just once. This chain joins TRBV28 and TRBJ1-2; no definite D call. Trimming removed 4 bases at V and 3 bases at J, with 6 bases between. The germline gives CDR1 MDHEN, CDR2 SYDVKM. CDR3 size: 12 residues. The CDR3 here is CASSSRDYGYTF. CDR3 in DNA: TGTGCCAGCAGTTCAAGAGACTATGGCTACACCTTC.

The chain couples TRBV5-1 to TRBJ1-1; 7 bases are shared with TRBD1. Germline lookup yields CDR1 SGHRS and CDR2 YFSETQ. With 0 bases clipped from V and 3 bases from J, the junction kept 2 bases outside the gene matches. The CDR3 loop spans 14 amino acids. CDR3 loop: CASSLEQGYTEAFF. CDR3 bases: TGCGCCAGCAGCTTGGAACAGGGGTACACTGAAGCTTTCTTT.